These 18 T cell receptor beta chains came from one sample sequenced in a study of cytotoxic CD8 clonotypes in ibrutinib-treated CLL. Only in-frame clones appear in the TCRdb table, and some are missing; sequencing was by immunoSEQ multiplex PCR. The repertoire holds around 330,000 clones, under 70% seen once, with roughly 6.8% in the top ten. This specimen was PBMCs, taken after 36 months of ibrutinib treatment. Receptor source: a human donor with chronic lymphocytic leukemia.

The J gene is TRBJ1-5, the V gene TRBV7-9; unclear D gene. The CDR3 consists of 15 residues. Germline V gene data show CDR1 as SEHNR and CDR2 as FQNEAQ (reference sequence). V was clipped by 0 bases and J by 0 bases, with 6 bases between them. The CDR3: CASSLAPNSNQPQHF. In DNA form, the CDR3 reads TGTGCCAGCAGCTTAGCCCCTAATAGCAATCAGCCCCAGCATTTT.

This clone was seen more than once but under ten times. The CDR3 is CASSQDRRLAGDEQYF. CDR3 DNA sequence: TGCGCCAGCAGCCAAGATAGGCGGCTAGCGGGAGACGAGCAGTACTTC. This chain joins TRBV4-3 and TRBJ2-7; the match to TRBD2 covers 10 bases. The V and J ends lost 0 bases and 5 bases, in that order; junction bases with no gene match: 7. From germline, CDR1 is LGHNA and CDR2 YSLEER. CDR3 size: 16 residues.

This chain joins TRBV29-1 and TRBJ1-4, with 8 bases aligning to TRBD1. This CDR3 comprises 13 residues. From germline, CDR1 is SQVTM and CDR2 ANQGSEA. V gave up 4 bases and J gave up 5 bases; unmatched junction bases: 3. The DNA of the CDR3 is TGCAGCGTTGCGGACAGGGCGAATGAAAAACTGTTTTTT. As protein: CSVADRANEKLFF.

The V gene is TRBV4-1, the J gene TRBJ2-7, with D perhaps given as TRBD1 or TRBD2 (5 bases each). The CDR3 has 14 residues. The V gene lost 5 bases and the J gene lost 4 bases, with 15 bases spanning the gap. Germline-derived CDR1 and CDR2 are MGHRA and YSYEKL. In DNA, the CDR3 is TGCGCCAGCAGCGACCGGGACGGTGCGTACGAGCAGTACTTC. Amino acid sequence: CASSDRDGAYEQYF.

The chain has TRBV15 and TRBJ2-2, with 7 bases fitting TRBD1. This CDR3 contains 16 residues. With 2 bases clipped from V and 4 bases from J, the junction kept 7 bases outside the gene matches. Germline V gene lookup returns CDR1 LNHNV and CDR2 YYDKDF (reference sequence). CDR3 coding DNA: TGTGCCACCAGCAGACCCCCAGGGGGTAGCACCGGGGAGCTGTTTTTT. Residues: CATSRPPGGSTGELFF.

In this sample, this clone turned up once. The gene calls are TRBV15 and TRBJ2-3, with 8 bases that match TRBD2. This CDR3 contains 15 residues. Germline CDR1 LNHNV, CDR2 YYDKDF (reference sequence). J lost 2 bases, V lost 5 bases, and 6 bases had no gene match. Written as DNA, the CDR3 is TGTGCCACCAGCTCAGGACTAGCAATCACAGATACGCAGTATTTT. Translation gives CATSSGLAITDTQYF.

CDR3 sequence (DNA): TGTGCCAGCACCCCGGGACGCCCCTACGAGCAGTACTTC. This gives the protein CASTPGRPYEQYF. The chain combines TRBV6-5 with TRBJ2-7; D is possibly TRBD1 or TRBD2 (5 bases each). Germline V gene sequence: CDR1 MNHEY, CDR2 SVGAGI. This CDR3 spans 13 amino acids. V was cut by 7 bases and J by 2 bases, with 12 bases left in between.

The CDR3 spells CASSYFYNEQFF. In nucleotides, the CDR3 is TGTGCCAGCAGTTACTTCTACAATGAGCAGTTCTTC. V usage is TRBV6-6 and J usage is TRBJ2-1, with no clear D. Germline assignment: CDR1 MNHNY and CDR2 SVGAGI (reference sequence). The CDR3 totals 12 residues. Trimming left V 1 base short and J 3 bases short, with 1 base between.

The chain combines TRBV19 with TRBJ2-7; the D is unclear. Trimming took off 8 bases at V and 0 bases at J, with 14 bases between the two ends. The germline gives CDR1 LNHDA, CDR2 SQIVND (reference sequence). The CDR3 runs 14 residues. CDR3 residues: CASAYGSGSYEQYF. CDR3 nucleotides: TGTGCCAGTGCCTATGGGTCGGGCTCCTACGAGCAGTACTTC.

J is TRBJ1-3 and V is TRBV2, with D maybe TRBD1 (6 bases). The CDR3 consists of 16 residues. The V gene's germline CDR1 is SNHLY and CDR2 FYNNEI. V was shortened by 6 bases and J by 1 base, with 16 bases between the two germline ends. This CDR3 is CASSFDRTGSGNTIYF. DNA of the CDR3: TGTGCCAGCAGCTTCGATAGAACAGGGTCTGGAAACACCATATATTTT.

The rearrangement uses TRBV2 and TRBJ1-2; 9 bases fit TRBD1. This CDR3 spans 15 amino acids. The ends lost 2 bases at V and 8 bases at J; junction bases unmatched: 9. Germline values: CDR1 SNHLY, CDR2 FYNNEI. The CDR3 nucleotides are TGTGCCAGCAGTGAATCCCGGGACAGGGTAGACGGCTACACCTTC. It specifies CASSESRDRVDGYTF.

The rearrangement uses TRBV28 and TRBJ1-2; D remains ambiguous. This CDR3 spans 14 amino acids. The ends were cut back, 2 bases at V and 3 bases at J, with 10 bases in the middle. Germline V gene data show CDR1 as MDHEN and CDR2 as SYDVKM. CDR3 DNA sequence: TGTGCCAGCAGTTTAGATCCGGCCCACTATGGCTACACCTTC. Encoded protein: CASSLDPAHYGYTF.

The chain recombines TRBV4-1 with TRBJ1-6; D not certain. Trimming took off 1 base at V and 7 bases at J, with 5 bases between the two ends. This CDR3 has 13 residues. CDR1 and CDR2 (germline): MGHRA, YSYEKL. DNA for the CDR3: TGCGCCAGCAGCCAAGGGACCAATTCACCCCTCCACTTT. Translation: CASSQGTNSPLHF.

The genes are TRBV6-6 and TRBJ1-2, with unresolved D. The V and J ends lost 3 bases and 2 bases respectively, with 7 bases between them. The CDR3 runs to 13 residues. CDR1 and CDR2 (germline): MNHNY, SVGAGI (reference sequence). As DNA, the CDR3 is TGTGCCAGCAGTTATGGGTTAAACTATGGCTACACCTTC. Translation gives CASSYGLNYGYTF.

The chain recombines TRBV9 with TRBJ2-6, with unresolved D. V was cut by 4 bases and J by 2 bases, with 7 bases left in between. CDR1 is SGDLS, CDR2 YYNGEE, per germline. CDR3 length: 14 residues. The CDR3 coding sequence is TGTGCCAGCAGCTCCCGGCCTGGGGCCAACGTCCTGACTTTC. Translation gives CASSSRPGANVLTF.

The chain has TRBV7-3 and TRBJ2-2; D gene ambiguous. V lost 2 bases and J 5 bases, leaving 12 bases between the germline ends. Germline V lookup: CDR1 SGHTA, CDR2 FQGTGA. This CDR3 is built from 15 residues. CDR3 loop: CASSLRGAGTGELFF. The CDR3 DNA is TGTGCCAGCAGCTTACGAGGTGCCGGGACCGGGGAGCTGTTTTTT.

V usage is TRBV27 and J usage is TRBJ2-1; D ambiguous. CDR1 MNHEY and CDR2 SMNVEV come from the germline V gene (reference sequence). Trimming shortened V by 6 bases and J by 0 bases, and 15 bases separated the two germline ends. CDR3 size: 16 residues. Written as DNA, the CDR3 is TGTGCCAGCAGCCGAAAGGGCATTAGCTCCTACAATGAGCAGTTCTTC. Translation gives CASSRKGISSYNEQFF.

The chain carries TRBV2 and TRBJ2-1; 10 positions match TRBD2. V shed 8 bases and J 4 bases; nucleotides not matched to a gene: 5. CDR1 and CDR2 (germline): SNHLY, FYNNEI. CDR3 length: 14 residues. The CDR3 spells CASDPAGGYNEQFF. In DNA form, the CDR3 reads TGTGCCAGCGACCCAGCGGGGGGGTACAATGAGCAGTTCTTC.